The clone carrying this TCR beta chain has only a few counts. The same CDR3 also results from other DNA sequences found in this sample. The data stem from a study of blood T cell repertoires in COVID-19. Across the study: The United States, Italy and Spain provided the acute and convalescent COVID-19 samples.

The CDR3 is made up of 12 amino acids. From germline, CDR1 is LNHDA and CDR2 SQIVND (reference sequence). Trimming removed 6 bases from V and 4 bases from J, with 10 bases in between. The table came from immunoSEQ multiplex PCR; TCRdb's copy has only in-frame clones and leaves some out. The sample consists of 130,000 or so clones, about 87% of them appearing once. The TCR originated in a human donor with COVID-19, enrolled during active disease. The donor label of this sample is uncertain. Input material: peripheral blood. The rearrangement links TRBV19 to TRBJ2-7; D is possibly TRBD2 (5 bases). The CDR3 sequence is CASSDRGYEQYF. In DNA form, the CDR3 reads TGTGCCAGTAGCGATCGCGGGTACGAGCAGTACTTC.